This T cell receptor beta chain was obtained from a study of cytomegalovirus exposure and HLA in healthy donors. Details on this clone: Its antigen is unidentified.

Trimming took off 2 bases at V and 2 bases at J, with 14 bases between the two ends. CDR1 and CDR2 from the germline V gene are MNHEY and SVGAGI. The length of the CDR3 is 16 residues. Overall study results and limits: In vitro testing confirmed a few CMV-associated chains as specific for CMV antigens. Generally TCR sequences proved uncommon, though certain public TCRs appeared in numerous donors. Later work found that TCR association rates differed between HLA loci; DRB1 had the most and HLA-C the fewest.

Vbeta (60) and Jbeta (13) primers were used in the PCR. How the authors handled the data: Some 80 million unique TCR beta chains, roughly 11 million shared, were counted in a later analysis. The table came from immunoSEQ multiplex PCR; TCRdb's copy has only in-frame clones and leaves some out. V and J calls and clone size are copied from that table; D and trimming were computed from the DNA. The sample yields approximately 88,000 clones, over 75% seen once. The chain employs TRBV6-5 and TRBJ2-3, with D possibly being TRBD1 (7 bases). This TCR was recovered from a man aged 18 to 29 in good health and CMV-seronegative. The sample was PBMCs. For the CDR3, the DNA is TGTGCCAGCAGTTACAGGGCAGGGGGGTTCACAGATACGCAGTATTTT. Encoded protein: CASSYRAGGFTDTQYF.